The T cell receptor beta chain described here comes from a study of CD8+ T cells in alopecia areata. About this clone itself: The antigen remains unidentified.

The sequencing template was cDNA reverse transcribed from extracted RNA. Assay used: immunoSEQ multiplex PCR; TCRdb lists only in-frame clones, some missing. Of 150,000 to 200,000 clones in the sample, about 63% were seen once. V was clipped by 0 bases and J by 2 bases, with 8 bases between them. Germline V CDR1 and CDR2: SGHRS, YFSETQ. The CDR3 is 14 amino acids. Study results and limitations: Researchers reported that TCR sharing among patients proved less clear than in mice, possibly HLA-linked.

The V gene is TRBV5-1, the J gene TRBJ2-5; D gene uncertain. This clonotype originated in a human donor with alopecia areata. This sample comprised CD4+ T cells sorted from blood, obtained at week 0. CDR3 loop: CASSLGPSQETQYF. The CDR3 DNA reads TGCGCCAGCAGCTTGGGTCCGTCGCAAGAGACCCAGTACTTC.